This section outlines one T cell receptor beta chain sequence together with its context. The data were taken from a study of blood T cell repertoires in COVID-19. As originally analysed: Scientists estimated how many nucleated cells there were by amplifying reference gene primers. The assay was immunoSEQ multiplex PCR, and TCRdb's table has in-frame clones only and misses some. V and J calls and clone size are as listed in that table; D and trimming were resolved from the DNA. This sample yields roughly 48,000 clones, of which approximately 85% are seen a single time; roughly 7% belongs to the top ten. Germline CDR1 is SGHDT and CDR2 is YYEEEE. V lost 6 bases to trimming and J lost 5 bases; unmatched junction nucleotides: 7. The CDR3 totals 13 residues.

This sequence joins TRBV5-6 and TRBJ1-2, with 7 bases matching TRBD1. The sequenced sample was peripheral blood. The source is a man in his forties with acute or convalescent COVID-19. The CDR3, as DNA: TGTGCCAGCATCGGGACAGCTGTTTATGGCTACACCTTC. Amino acids: CASIGTAVYGYTF.